This T cell receptor beta chain derives from a study of cytomegalovirus exposure and HLA in healthy donors (dated by TCRdb to the late 2010s). For the study in its entirety: A later analysis indicated that the roughly 130 validation repertoires were generated on the platform also employed for the roughly 730 repertoires of the first cohort. The study was designed to test whether signatures of past pathogen exposure could be identified by cataloging public T cell receptors. A separate validation cohort of about 110 different subjects was used in addition to the roughly 720-subject first cohort. The study combined high-throughput TCR immunosequencing, statistical association of individual TCRs with disease status, and machine learning to predict cytomegalovirus infection status.

Findings and caveats that apply to the study as a whole: A few of the identified cytomegalovirus-associated TCR beta chains were confirmed in vitro to be specific for cytomegalovirus antigens. The classifier was reported to diagnose cytomegalovirus status with high specificity and sensitivity in both the original and validation cohorts. A later analysis lacked HLA typing for the validation cohort, so it scored co-occurrence in that cohort across all 110 or so repertoires. Of the cluster scores, 85% to 95% were above 0 in a later analysis, which found that TCRs clustered in the first cohort also tended to co-occur in the 120 or so validation repertoires. It was suggested by the authors that the approach could potentially be generalized to other disease states and immunological phenotypes. Most TCR sequences were observed very rarely across donors, whereas some public TCRs were present in many individuals. A total of 150 to 200 TCR beta chains were listed by the study as associated with cytomegalovirus.

Receptors were amplified or captured by the immunoSEQ multiplex PCR assay. The original pipeline was this. To diagnose cytomegalovirus status from the catalog of TCR beta chain sequences, a statistical classification framework was built. What TCRdb holds here is the immuneACCESS table cut down to in-frame rearrangements. Part of the clones is not present; checked against another copy, under half of the missing clones reflect an unresolved V gene, and the others are unexplained. V, J and clone size derive from that table, while D and trimming were established from the DNA sequence. The sample contains about 130,000 clones, roughly nine tenths of them found a single time. Together, the top ten hold 2% to 2.5% of the sample. Donors formed part of the validation cohort, which comprised 120 or so subjects and was distinct from the first cohort of 666 subjects. Measured from the cysteine to the phenylalanine, the CDR3 is 15 residues long. The entry retains the CDR3 DNA only, 45 bases that are in frame from base 1. Via the germline V gene, CDR1 is MDHEN and CDR2 SYDVKM. V and J lose 5 bases and 2 bases, and a span of 14 bases separates them.

On this clone: It lacks a known antigen. There are no base qualities to consult, and no much larger clone falls within one base.

The rearrangement combines TRBV28 with TRBJ2-3; a weak D assignment points to TRBD2 (5 bases agree). The sample consisted of PBMCs. The clonotype was recovered from a woman under 30 in good health and CMV-seronegative. The nucleotides read TGTGCCAGCAGTCCCCCAAGCGGAACCACAGATACGCAGTATTTT. Translated, it reads CASSPPSGTTDTQYF. The full variable domain, completed from the reference TRBV28 and TRBJ2-3 proteins outside the CDR3, reads DVKVTQSSRYLVKRTGEKVFLECVQDMDHENMFWYRQDPGLGLRLIYFSYDVKMKEKGDIPEGYSVSREKKERFSLILESASTNQTSMYLCASSPPSGTTDTQYFGPGTRLTVL.